This T cell receptor (beta chain) originates from a study of cytomegalovirus exposure and HLA in healthy donors. In regard to this clone: The antigen remains undetermined.

PCR involved 60 Vbeta and 13 Jbeta primers. This table comes from immunoSEQ multiplex PCR, and its TCRdb copy is limited to in-frame clones, with some not included. The table includes about 100,000 clones, more than 75% detected once. The CDR3 has 17 residues. The germline V and J ends were trimmed by 5 bases and 0 bases, with 17 bases remaining between them. Germline assignment: CDR1 LNHDA and CDR2 SQIVND (reference sequence). Study conclusions and caveats: Later analysis demonstrated an association between a missense DCLRE1C variant and TCR beta V- and J-gene trimming. It was assumed in the presence/absence analyses that sequencing depth was roughly uniform across donors. Later on, an analysis found that several of the most significant clusters appeared to be linked to common viral pathogens, which included parvovirus B19.

This TCR came from a woman in her fifties or sixties in good health and CMV-seropositive. This chain uses TRBV19 with TRBJ1-5; D perhaps matches TRBD1 (5 bases). The sequenced sample was PBMCs. CDR3 sequence (DNA): TGTGCCAGTAGTCCCCCCCGCGGGGGAGGTAGCAATCAGCCCCAGCATTTT. This encodes CASSPPRGGGSNQPQHF.